This entry lists 22 T cell receptor beta chains sequenced from one sample in a study of early T cells in non-severe SARS-CoV-2 infection. TCRdb reprocessed the 5' RACE reads with MiXCR, giving one entry per CDR3 protein. The sample holds roughly 55,000 distinct CDR3 sequences, 6.2% seen once. The specimen sequenced was whole blood. The receptors shown here come from an adult who was a healthcare worker with PCR-confirmed SARS-CoV-2 infection or an uninfected control (not recorded which).

This clonotype was observed at least ten times. The chain joins TRBV9 to TRBJ2-2; D gene unclear. Trimming stripped 0 bases from V and 0 bases from J, with 3 bases between. The CDR3 is 14 amino acids. The V gene's germline CDR1 is SGDLS and CDR2 YYNGEE. CDR3 amino acids: CASSVATNTGELFF. CDR3 sequence (DNA): TGTGCCAGCAGCGTAGCAACGAACACCGGGGAGCTGTTTTTT.

This clonotype was counted ten times or more. This sequence joins TRBV5-1 and TRBJ2-6; 7 bases are a match to TRBD1. CDR3 length: 17 amino acids. CDR1 is SGHRS and CDR2 is YFSETQ in the germline V gene. V shed 2 bases and J 0 bases; nucleotides not matched to a gene: 5. CDR3 residues: CASSLDRAISGANVLTF. The CDR3 coding sequence is TGCGCCAGCAGCTTAGACAGGGCTATCTCTGGGGCCAACGTCCTGACTTTC.

The table lists this clonotype with many counts. The chain recombines TRBV11-2 with TRBJ2-1, with 9 bases aligning to TRBD2. Germline loops: CDR1 SGHAT, CDR2 FQNNGV. The CDR3 covers 21 residues. The junction had 20 bases not matched to a gene; V was cut back by 5 bases and J by 0 bases. CDR3 coding DNA: TGTGCCAGCAGCACCCGAATGGGTACTAGCGGGTTAGCCGGCTCCTACAATGAGCAGTTCTTC. Translation gives CASSTRMGTSGLAGSYNEQFF.

This clonotype was seen many times. This chain joins TRBV6-5 and TRBJ2-2; possibly TRBD1 for D (5 bases). Germline V gene lookup returns CDR1 MNHEY and CDR2 SVGAGI. The CDR3 has 14 residues. Trimming took 1 base from V and 5 from J, leaving 8 bases between them. CDR3 region: CASSYWKGTGELFF. The DNA for the CDR3 is TGTGCCAGCAGTTACTGGAAGGGGACCGGGGAGCTGTTTTTT.

This clonotype has ten or more counts. The chain recombines TRBV7-6 with TRBJ2-5; D not resolved. CDR1 is SGHVS, CDR2 FNYEAQ, per germline. The CDR3 is 14 amino acids. The V gene lost 2 bases and the J gene lost 0 bases, with 7 bases spanning the gap. The CDR3 sequence is CASSLSGDQETQYF. In nucleotides, the CDR3 is TGTGCCAGCAGCTTATCTGGTGACCAAGAGACCCAGTACTTC. The full variable domain, with the rest looked up from reference TRBV7-6 and TRBJ2-5, is GAGVSQSPRYKVTKRGQDVALRCDPISGHVSLYWYRQALGQGPEFLTYFNYEAQQDKSGLPNDRFSAERPEGSISTLTIQRTEQRDSAMYRCASSLSGDQETQYFGPGTRLLVL.

At least ten counts were recorded for this clonotype. The chain links TRBV20-1 to TRBJ2-2, with TRBD2 identical over 12 bases. The V gene's germline CDR1 is DFQATT and CDR2 SNEGSKA (reference sequence). CDR3 length: 16 residues. J gave up 3 bases and V 2 bases, and 4 bases lay outside the gene matches. CDR3 sequence: CSARTSSGGDTGELFF. The CDR3 DNA follows: TGCAGTGCTAGAACTTCTAGCGGGGGGGACACCGGGGAGCTGTTTTTT.

The chain couples TRBV6-6 to TRBJ1-1; 7 bases are shared with TRBD1. Germline V lookup: CDR1 MNHNY, CDR2 SVGAGI (reference sequence). Losses at the gene ends were 6 bases for V and 0 bases for J; bases not matched to a gene: 4. The CDR3 runs to 14 residues. CDR3 nucleotide sequence: TGTGCCAGCAGCACGGGACAGCTGAACACTGAAGCTTTCTTT. Encoded protein: CASSTGQLNTEAFF.

This clonotype was seen repeatedly, ten times or more. DNA for the CDR3: TGTGCCAGCACCTCTGAACTCGGAAACACCATATATTTT. The encoded protein is CASTSELGNTIYF. The V gene is TRBV6-5, the J gene TRBJ1-3; D not resolved. The germline V gene has CDR1 MNHEY and CDR2 SVGAGI. Trimming left V 7 bases short and J 4 bases short, with 11 bases between. This CDR3 spans 13 amino acids.

The CDR3 spells CASSYMTGGPLDEQFF. In nucleotides, the CDR3 is TGTGCCAGCAGTTACATGACGGGGGGACCCCTCGATGAGCAGTTCTTC. J is TRBJ2-1 and V is TRBV6-2 or TRBV6-3; TRBD2 agrees at 7 bases. Germline-derived CDR1 and CDR2 are MNHEY and SVGEGT. The CDR3 totals 16 residues. The J segment lost 8 bases and the V segment lost 2 bases, leaving 12 bases of the junction unmatched.

V usage is TRBV11-2 and J usage is TRBJ2-5; the D call may be TRBD1 or TRBD2 (5 bases each). Germline CDR1 SGHAT, CDR2 FQNNGV. This CDR3 comprises 15 residues. V lost 4 bases and J lost 5, with 17 bases in between. In DNA, the CDR3 is TGTGCCAGCAGCTATCGGGACGGGGCGGAGGAGACCCAGTACTTC. Translating gives CASSYRDGAEETQYF.

At least ten counts were recorded for this clonotype. The chain carries TRBV29-1 and TRBJ2-7; D may correspond to TRBD1 or TRBD2 (6 bases each). Germline V gene sequence: CDR1 SQVTM, CDR2 ANQGSEA. Deletions cut 6 bases from V and 5 bases from J, with 14 bases between. The CDR3 totals 12 residues. The CDR3 DNA reads TGCAGCGTGGCACCGGGGGCCAACGAGCAGTACTTC. The encoded protein is CSVAPGANEQYF.

This clonotype appeared a few times. The genes are TRBV20-1 and TRBJ2-7; D gene unclear. Germline V gene lookup returns CDR1 DFQATT and CDR2 SNEGSKA (reference sequence). The CDR3 has 12 amino acids. The germline V and J ends were trimmed by 3 bases and 0 bases, with 6 bases remaining between them. Here the CDR3 DNA reads TGCAGTGCTAGCGCCAGCTCCTACGAGCAGTACTTC. Its translation is CSASASSYEQYF.

This clonotype has a count of ten or more. The chain joins TRBV13 to TRBJ1-1; the match to TRBD1 covers 7 bases. The germline V gene has CDR1 PRHDT and CDR2 FYEKMQ (reference sequence). V lost 4 bases and J lost 5; bases outside the gene matches: 10. The CDR3 sequence is 15 residues long. CDR3 loop: CASSSDRDSGTEAFF. The CDR3 DNA reads as TGTGCCAGCAGCTCGGACCGGGACAGCGGAACTGAAGCTTTCTTT.

This clonotype appeared many times. V and J are TRBV6-6 and TRBJ1-5; 7 nucleotides align to TRBD1. This CDR3 region has 15 residues. The germline V gene has CDR1 MNHNY and CDR2 SVGAGI (reference sequence). V trimming: 5 bases; J trimming: 0 bases; junction bases outside the gene matches: 4. As DNA, the CDR3 is TGTGCCAGCAGTCGACAGGGTTATAGCAATCAGCCCCAGCATTTT. Residues: CASSRQGYSNQPQHF.

The chain couples TRBV5-1 to TRBJ2-3; TRBD2 agrees at 10 bases. CDR3 size: 16 residues. Trimming cost V 0 bases and J 2 bases; bases outside gene matches: 3. CDR1 SGHRS and CDR2 YFSETQ come from the germline V gene. CDR3 DNA: TGCGCCAGCAGCTTGGTTAGCGGGGGGTCCACAGATACGCAGTATTTT. This translates into CASSLVSGGSTDTQYF.

This clonotype showed up many times. The chain employs TRBV3-1 and TRBJ1-5; tentatively, D is TRBD1 (6 bases). Trimming took 4 bases from V and 0 from J, leaving 22 bases between them. Looked up from germline, CDR1 is LGHDT and CDR2 is YNNKEL (reference sequence). The CDR3 runs to 19 residues. The CDR3 region has the DNA TGTGCCAGCAGCCTCCACCCCGTAGGGCAGGGGCCTAGCAATCAGCCCCAGCATTTT. This sequence encodes CASSLHPVGQGPSNQPQHF.

This clonotype was counted many times. The rearrangement links TRBV12-2 to TRBJ1-2. TRBV12-2 is described as a pseudogene. CDR3 length: 10 residues. In DNA, the CDR3 is TGTGCAAGTCGCTTAGCCGGACGGGCTTTC. Its protein product is CASRLAGRAF.

V is TRBV28 and J is TRBJ2-7; TRBD1 aligns across 8 bases. The ends lost 3 bases at V and 2 bases at J; junction bases unmatched: 3. Per germline, CDR1 MDHEN and CDR2 SYDVKM. CDR3 length equals 14 residues. CDR3 in amino acids: CASSFAGQAYEQYF. The CDR3, as DNA: TGTGCCAGCAGTTTCGCGGGACAGGCCTACGAGCAGTACTTC.

This clonotype has a count of ten or more. The J gene is TRBJ2-2, the V gene TRBV12-3 or TRBV12-4, with TRBD2 matching 12 bases. The V and J ends lost 6 bases and 9 bases, in that order; junction bases with no gene match: 11. The CDR3 contains 16 residues. The CDR3 is CASSPGLAGSGRELFF. The CDR3 nucleotides are TGTGCCAGCAGCCCGGGACTAGCGGGCTCTGGACGGGAGCTGTTTTTT.

In its sample, this clonotype was seen many times. The V gene is TRBV11-2, the J gene TRBJ2-3, with 11 bases fitting TRBD1. With 5 bases clipped from V and 0 bases from J, the junction kept 4 bases outside the gene matches. Germline-derived CDR1 and CDR2 are SGHAT and FQNNGV. The CDR3 is 16 amino acids. CDR3 sequence: CASSRGTGGSTDTQYF. CDR3 sequence (DNA): TGTGCCAGCAGCCGAGGGACAGGGGGGAGCACAGATACGCAGTATTTT.

This clonotype was observed at least ten times. The chain couples TRBV30 to TRBJ1-1; the D gene is possibly TRBD1 (5 bases). V was trimmed by 6 bases and J by 0 bases, leaving 20 bases between them. Germline loops: CDR1 GTSNPN, CDR2 SVGIG (reference sequence). CDR3 size: 16 residues. This CDR3 reads CACGLTAGSMNTEAFF. CDR3 coding DNA: TGTGCCTGCGGGCTGACAGCCGGCAGCATGAACACTGAAGCTTTCTTT.

This clonotype was observed at least ten times. J is TRBJ1-5 and V is TRBV7-8; D not certain. The germline gives CDR1 SGHVS, CDR2 FQNEAQ. V was shortened by 5 bases and J by 0 bases, with 20 bases between the two germline ends. The CDR3 sequence is 18 residues long. The CDR3 region is CASSPAPQREYSNQPQHF. Written as DNA, the CDR3 is TGTGCCAGCAGCCCGGCGCCCCAGAGGGAATATAGCAATCAGCCCCAGCATTTT.